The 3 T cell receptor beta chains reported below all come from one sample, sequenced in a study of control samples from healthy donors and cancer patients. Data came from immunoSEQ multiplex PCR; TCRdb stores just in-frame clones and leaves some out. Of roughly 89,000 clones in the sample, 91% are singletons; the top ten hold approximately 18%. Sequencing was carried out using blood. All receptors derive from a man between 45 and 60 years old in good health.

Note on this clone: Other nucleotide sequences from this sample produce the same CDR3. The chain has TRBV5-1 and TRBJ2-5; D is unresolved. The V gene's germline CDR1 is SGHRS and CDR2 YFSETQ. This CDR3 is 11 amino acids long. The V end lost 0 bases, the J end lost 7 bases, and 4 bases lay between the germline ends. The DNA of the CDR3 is TGCGCCAGCAGCTTGGAGGGGACCCAGTACTTC. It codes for CASSLEGTQYF.

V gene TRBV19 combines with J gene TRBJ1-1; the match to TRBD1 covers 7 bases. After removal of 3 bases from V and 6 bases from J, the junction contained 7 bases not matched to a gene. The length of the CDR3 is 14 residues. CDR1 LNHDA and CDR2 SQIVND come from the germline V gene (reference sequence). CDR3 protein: CASSMGQPTPEAFF. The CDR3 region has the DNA TGTGCCAGTAGTATGGGACAGCCCACCCCTGAAGCTTTCTTT.

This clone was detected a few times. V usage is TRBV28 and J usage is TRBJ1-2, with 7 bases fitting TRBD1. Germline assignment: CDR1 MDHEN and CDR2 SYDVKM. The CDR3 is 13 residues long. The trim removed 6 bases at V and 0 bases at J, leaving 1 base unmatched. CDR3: CASSDRANYGYTF. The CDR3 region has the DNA TGTGCCAGCAGCGACAGGGCTAACTATGGCTACACCTTC.